The 9 T cell receptor beta chains reported below all come from one sample, sequenced in a study of CD8+ T cells in alopecia areata. Treatment noted: oral pan-JAK inhibitor, 5-10 mg twice daily. Investigators isolated RNA and reverse transcribed it into cDNA to act as the sequencing template. Sequencing was performed with immunoSEQ multiplex PCR; in TCRdb, only in-frame clones are kept and a portion is missing. In the table there are 200,000 or so clones, about three fifths of which are singletons. The sample consisted of CD4+ T cells sorted from blood, taken at week 24, from a patient treated with tofacitinib. The receptors stem from a human donor with alopecia areata.

V and J are TRBV15 and TRBJ2-5; 8 bases fit TRBD2. The ends lost 1 base at V and 5 bases at J; junction bases unmatched: 9. This CDR3 spans 16 amino acids. CDR1 and CDR2 (germline): LNHNV, YYDKDF (reference sequence). The CDR3 reads CATSRGTAGEMETQYF. The CDR3 region has the DNA TGTGCCACCAGCAGAGGGACAGCGGGAGAAATGGAGACCCAGTACTTC.

The chain couples TRBV9 to TRBJ2-7, with 12 bases matching TRBD1. Trimming at V came to 2 bases and at J to 6 bases, leaving 6 bases not matched to a gene. CDR1 and CDR2 from the germline V gene are SGDLS and YYNGEE. This CDR3 spans 15 amino acids. The CDR3 loop reads CASSVIGTGGSEQYF. CDR3 DNA sequence: TGTGCCAGCAGCGTTATCGGGACAGGGGGCTCCGAGCAGTACTTC. The whole variable domain, filled in from reference TRBV9 and TRBJ2-7, reads DSGVTQTPKHLITATGQRVTLRCSPRSGDLSVYWYQQSLDQGLQFLIQYYNGEERAKGNILERFSAQQFPDLHSELNLSSLELGDSALYFCASSVIGTGGSEQYFGPGTRLTVT.

This clone turned up a few times. The V gene is TRBV7-2, the J gene TRBJ2-5; a weak D match, TRBD1 (6 bases). The CDR3 has 15 residues. V lost 6 bases, J lost 1 base, and 15 bases lay in between. Germline lookup yields CDR1 SGHTA and CDR2 FQGNSA. CDR3 in DNA: TGTGCCAGCAGGCGAACATGGACAGCCCAAGAGACCCAGTACTTC. This sequence encodes CASRRTWTAQETQYF.

This rearrangement joins TRBV6-1 to TRBJ2-5; D uncertain. The CDR3 runs 13 residues. Looked up from germline, CDR1 is MNHNS and CDR2 is SASEGT. V lost 4 bases and J lost 5, with 11 bases in between. DNA of the CDR3: TGTGCCAGCAGTGCCGATCCCAGGGAGACCCAGTACTTC. Encoded protein: CASSADPRETQYF.

This clone came up a few times. The rearrangement joins TRBV5-5 to TRBJ2-2; no clear D gene. Germline V gene lookup returns CDR1 SGHKS and CDR2 YYEKEE (reference sequence). The V end lost 4 bases, the J end lost 1 base, and 14 bases lay between the germline ends. The CDR3 runs 16 residues. This chain's CDR3 is CASSPLGGENTGELFF. The CDR3 DNA reads as TGTGCCAGCAGCCCCCTTGGCGGTGAGAACACCGGGGAGCTGTTTTTT.

In this sample, this clone turned up a few times. Other DNA variants within this sample encode the same CDR3. The rearrangement links TRBV14 to TRBJ1-2; no firm D call. CDR3 size: 12 residues. V was shortened by 3 bases and J by 4 bases, with 6 bases between the two germline ends. From germline, CDR1 is SGHDN and CDR2 FVKESK. The CDR3 region is CASSQRTYGYTF. Written as DNA, the CDR3 is TGTGCCAGCAGCCAGAGAACCTATGGCTACACCTTC.

The V call is TRBV2, the J call TRBJ1-3; D not resolved. This CDR3 has 11 amino acids. Trimming removed 3 bases from V and 15 bases from J, with 12 bases in between. Germline V gene sequence: CDR1 SNHLY, CDR2 FYNNEI. CDR3 loop: CASSEGGPGYF. The CDR3 DNA is TGTGCCAGCAGTGAGGGCGGCCCGGGATATTTT.

This clone turned up a few times. The chain carries TRBV19 and TRBJ2-1; 7 positions agree with TRBD1. Unmatched junction bases numbered 14, after V lost 6 bases and J lost 9 bases. Germline CDR1 and CDR2: LNHDA and SQIVND (reference sequence). The CDR3 totals 15 residues. CDR3 loop: CASRARTGGGSEQFF. The DNA of the CDR3 is TGTGCCAGTAGAGCCCGGACAGGCGGAGGTAGTGAGCAGTTCTTC.

The rearrangement links TRBV11-1 to TRBJ2-3; 7 nucleotides agree with TRBD1. Germline loops: CDR1 SGHAT, CDR2 FQDESV (reference sequence). This CDR3 spans 16 amino acids. V was pared by 6 bases and J by 2 bases, with 11 bases of the junction left unmatched. Here the CDR3 reads CASSQIHRGNTDTQYF. The CDR3 coding sequence is TGTGCCAGCAGTCAAATTCACAGGGGCAACACAGATACGCAGTATTTT.